This T cell receptor (beta chain) was identified during a study of CD8 T cells in Susac syndrome. This clonotype has a single count. Germline lookup yields CDR1 MNHEY and CDR2 SVGAGI. Trimming took 6 bases from V and 2 from J, leaving 11 bases between them. The CDR3 spans 14 residues. The CD8+ and CD4+ T cells were negatively isolated, with the TEMRA cells enriched by FACS. The RNA, about 0.5 to 1 ug, was put through reverse transcription using random hexamers. Multiplex PCR with immunoSEQ amplified the TCR beta CDR3 across 54 Vbeta and 13 Jbeta. TCRdb analysed the immunoSEQ multiplex PCR reads with MiXCR anew, one entry per CDR3 protein. In the table there are 150,000 to 200,000 distinct CDR3 sequences, about 95% of which are singletons.

V and J are TRBV6-5 and TRBJ2-1; perhaps TRBD1 as D (5 bases). What was sequenced was CD4+ T cells from PBMCs. The clonotype comes from a human donor in good health. This CDR3 reads CASSPQGPYNEQFF. The CDR3 DNA follows: TGTGCCAGCAGCCCCCAGGGCCCCTACAATGAGCAGTTCTTC.